These 8 T cell receptor beta chains share one sample of origin, sequenced in a study of shared clonotypes between healthy human individuals. The naive CD8 fraction comprised CD45RO-negative cells positively selected for CCR7 and excluded terminally differentiated effector memory CD45RA+ cells. The data were produced by immunoSEQ multiplex PCR, yet TCRdb's version contains in-frame clones alone and is incomplete. The sample yields under 2,000,000 clones, roughly 94% seen once. The sample was naive CD8+ T cells sorted from blood. The origin of the receptors is a man aged 18 to 30 in good health.

The J gene is TRBJ2-7, the V gene TRBV27, with D hard to call. The V and J ends lost 0 bases and 1 base respectively, with 10 bases between them. There are 15 residues in the CDR3. Germline assignment: CDR1 MNHEY and CDR2 SMNVEV (reference sequence). CDR3 in amino acids: CASSLSPLSSYEQYF. The CDR3 DNA reads as TGTGCCAGCAGTTTATCCCCATTATCTTCCTACGAGCAGTACTTC.

Worth noting for this clone: Other DNA sequences in the sample encode the same CDR3. The V call is TRBV5-1, the J call TRBJ1-1, with D unresolved. Deletions cut 0 bases from V and 8 bases from J, with 5 bases between. The CDR3 extends over 11 amino acids. Germline V gene data show CDR1 as SGHRS and CDR2 as YFSETQ. The CDR3 DNA follows: TGCGCCAGCAGCTTGGGGCCCGAAGCTTTCTTT. This codes for CASSLGPEAFF.

The chain is built from TRBV6-4 and TRBJ1-4, with TRBD1 matching 7 bases. CDR3 size: 18 residues. J gave up 0 bases and V 9 bases, and 16 bases lay outside the gene matches. Per the germline V gene, CDR1 is MRHNA and CDR2 is SNTAGT. In nucleotides, the CDR3 is TGTGCCAGTGAAAGACAGGGCCGTCCGATAGCAACTAATGAAAAACTGTTTTTT. Amino acid sequence: CASERQGRPIATNEKLFF.

The gene calls are TRBV2 and TRBJ2-7; TRBD1 matches at 7 bases. The CDR3 totals 13 residues. The V gene end was trimmed by 6 bases and the J gene end by 3 bases; junction bases not matched to a gene: 5. Germline V CDR1 and CDR2: SNHLY, FYNNEI. CDR3 region: CASSPRQGYEQYF. DNA for the CDR3: TGTGCCAGCAGCCCCCGACAGGGCTACGAGCAGTACTTC.

Turning to this clone: This sample includes further DNA sequences coding for the same CDR3. The chain links TRBV13 to TRBJ2-7; a possible D gene is TRBD2 (5 bases). The length of the CDR3 is 14 residues. V lost 0 bases and J 1 base, leaving 7 bases between the germline ends. Germline CDR1 and CDR2: PRHDT and FYEKMQ (reference sequence). CDR3 loop: CASSLGDSSYEQYF. The CDR3 DNA reads as TGTGCCAGCAGCTTAGGGGACTCGTCCTACGAGCAGTACTTC. Filled out from reference TRBV13 and TRBJ2-7, the complete variable domain reads AAGVIQSPRHLIKEKRETATLKCYPIPRHDTVYWYQQGPGQDPQFLISFYEKMQSDKGSIPDRFSAQQFSDYHSELNMSSLELGDSALYFCASSLGDSSYEQYFGPGTRLTVT.

V usage is TRBV6-5 and J usage is TRBJ2-7, with unresolved D. CDR1 MNHEY and CDR2 SVGAGI come from the germline V gene. Between the trimmed V and J ends, which lost 0 bases and 0 bases, there was a span of 6 bases. The CDR3 has 14 residues. The CDR3: CASSYSWPSYEQYF. The CDR3 DNA sequence: TGTGCCAGCAGTTACTCATGGCCCTCCTACGAGCAGTACTTC.

The CDR3 region is CASSLGTPGELFF. The CDR3 DNA sequence: TGTGCCAGCAGCTTAGGGACCCCCGGGGAGCTGTTTTTT. The chain carries TRBV7-9 and TRBJ2-2; unclear D gene. V lost 1 base to trimming and J lost 6 bases, with 6 bases between them. This CDR3 spans 13 amino acids. Germline V gives CDR1 SEHNR, CDR2 FQNEAQ (reference sequence).

The V and J genes are TRBV2 and TRBJ2-7; 8 bases fit TRBD1. Germline CDR1 and CDR2: SNHLY and FYNNEI. The junction had 7 bases not matched to a gene; V was cut back by 5 bases and J by 1 base. This CDR3 comprises 15 residues. CDR3 in DNA: TGTGCCAGCAGTTACTCAGGGGGCACGTCCTACGAGCAGTACTTC. Protein sequence: CASSYSGGTSYEQYF.